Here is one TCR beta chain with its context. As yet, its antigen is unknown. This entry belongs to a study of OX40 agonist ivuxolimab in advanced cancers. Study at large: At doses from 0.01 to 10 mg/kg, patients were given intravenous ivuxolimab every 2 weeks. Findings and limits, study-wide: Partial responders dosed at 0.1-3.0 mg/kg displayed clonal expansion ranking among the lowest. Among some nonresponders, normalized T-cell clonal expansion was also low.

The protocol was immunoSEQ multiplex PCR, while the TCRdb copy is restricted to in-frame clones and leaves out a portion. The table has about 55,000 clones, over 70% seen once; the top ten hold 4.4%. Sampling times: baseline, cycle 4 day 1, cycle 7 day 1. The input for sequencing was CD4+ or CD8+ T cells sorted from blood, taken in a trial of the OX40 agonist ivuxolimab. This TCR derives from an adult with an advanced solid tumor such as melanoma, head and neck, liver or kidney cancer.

This chain's CDR3 is CASSLAGDPRGNTIYF. The CDR3 DNA reads as TGTGCCAGCAGCTTGGCCGGAGACCCCAGAGGAAACACCATATATTTT. The V and J genes are TRBV5-6 and TRBJ1-3; D gene uncertain. The CDR3 has 16 amino acids. V shed 0 bases and J shed 4 bases, with 14 bases lying between them. The germline gives CDR1 SGHDT, CDR2 YYEEEE.